Included here is one TCR delta chain sequence, with context. TCRdb fed the RT-PCR reads to CATT. The sample holds more than 1,100 delta-chain clones, roughly 22% seen once. This record belongs to a study of gamma-delta T cells after stem cell transplantation. The CDR3 has 20 residues. CDR1 and CDR2 (germline): TSWWSYY, QGS. The ends lost 1 base at V and 1 base at J; junction bases unmatched: 13. This TCR was recovered from a human donor. It is not recorded whose cells these are; they may come from a transplant donor. The gene calls are TRDV1 and TRDJ2; TRDD3 aligns across 9 bases. The material sequenced was gamma-delta T cells. The CDR3 bases are TGTGCTCTTGGGGAACCGGGTTACTGGGGGACACCCCTTTTGACAGCACAACTCTTCTTT. Translated: CALGEPGYWGTPLLTAQLFF.